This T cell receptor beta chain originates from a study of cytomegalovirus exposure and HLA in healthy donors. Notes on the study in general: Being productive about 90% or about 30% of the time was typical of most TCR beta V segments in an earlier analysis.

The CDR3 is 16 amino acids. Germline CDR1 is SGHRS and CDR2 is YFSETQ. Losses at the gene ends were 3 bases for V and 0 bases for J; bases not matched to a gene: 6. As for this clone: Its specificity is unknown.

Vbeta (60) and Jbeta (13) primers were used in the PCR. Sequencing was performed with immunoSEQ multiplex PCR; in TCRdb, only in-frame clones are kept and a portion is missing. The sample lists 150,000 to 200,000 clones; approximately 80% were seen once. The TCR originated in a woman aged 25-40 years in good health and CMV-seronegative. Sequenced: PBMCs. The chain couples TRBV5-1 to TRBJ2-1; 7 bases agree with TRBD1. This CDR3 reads CASSSSGGASYNEQFF. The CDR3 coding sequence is TGCGCCAGCAGCTCATCAGGGGGAGCCTCCTACAATGAGCAGTTCTTC.